This TCR beta chain appears in the sequencing data of a study of technical replicates of blood from a handful of donors. The assay was immunoSEQ multiplex PCR, and TCRdb's table has in-frame clones only and misses some. The sample holds around 69,000 clones, roughly 96% seen once. This TCR was sampled from a human donor in good health. Sequenced sample: T cells isolated from PBMCs.

The DNA of the CDR3 is TGTGCCAGCAGTTCCCCCGGCGGGAGAAACAATGAGCAGTTCTTC. Its protein is CASSSPGGRNNEQFF. The gene calls are TRBV28 and TRBJ2-1, with 7 bases matching TRBD2. The CDR3 runs 15 residues. J was trimmed by 5 bases and V by 4 bases; bases with no gene match: 8. CDR1 MDHEN and CDR2 SYDVKM come from the germline V gene. The full variable domain, with the rest looked up from reference TRBV28 and TRBJ2-1, is DVKVTQSSRYLVKRTGEKVFLECVQDMDHENMFWYRQDPGLGLRLIYFSYDVKMKEKGDIPEGYSVSREKKERFSLILESASTNQTSMYLCASSSPGGRNNEQFFGPGTRLTVL.